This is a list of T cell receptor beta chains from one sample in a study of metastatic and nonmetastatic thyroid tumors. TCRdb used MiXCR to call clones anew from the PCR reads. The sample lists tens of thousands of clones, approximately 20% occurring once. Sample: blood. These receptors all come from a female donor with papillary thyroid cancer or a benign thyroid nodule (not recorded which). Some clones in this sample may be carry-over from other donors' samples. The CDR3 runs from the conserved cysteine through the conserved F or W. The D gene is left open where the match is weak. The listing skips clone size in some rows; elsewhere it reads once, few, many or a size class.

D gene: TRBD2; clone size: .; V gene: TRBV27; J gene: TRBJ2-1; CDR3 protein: CASSSTRTSWNVKQFF; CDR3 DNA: TGTGCCAGCAGTTCCACCCGGACTAGCTGGAATGTTAAGCAGTTCTTC
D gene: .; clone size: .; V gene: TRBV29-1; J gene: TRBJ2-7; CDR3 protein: CSVLGGQWSVDEQYF; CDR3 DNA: TGCAGCGTCCTGGGGGGACAGTGGTCGGTAGACGAGCAGTACTTC
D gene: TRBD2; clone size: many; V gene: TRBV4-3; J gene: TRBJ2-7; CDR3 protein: CASSQDLAGGDEQYF; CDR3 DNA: TGCGCCAGCAGCCAAGACCTAGCGGGAGGAGACGAGCAGTACTTC
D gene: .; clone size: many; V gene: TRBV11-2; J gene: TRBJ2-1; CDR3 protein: CASSLGSSRYYNEQFF; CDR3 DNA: TGTGCCAGCAGCTTAGGATCTAGCAGATATTACAATGAGCAGTTCTTC
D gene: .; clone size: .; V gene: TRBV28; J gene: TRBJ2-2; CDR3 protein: CASCSGLSGELFF; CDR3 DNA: TGTGCCAGCTGCTCCGGGTTGAGCGGGGAGCTGTTTTTT
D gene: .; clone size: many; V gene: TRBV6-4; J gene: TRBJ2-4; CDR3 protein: CASPFPSGLAKNIQYF; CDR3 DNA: TGTGCCAGCCCATTCCCCAGCGGCCTAGCCAAAAACATTCAGTACTTC
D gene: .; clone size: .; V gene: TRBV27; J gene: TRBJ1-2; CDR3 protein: CASSLYGYTF; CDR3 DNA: TGTGCCAGCAGTTTGTACGGCTACACCTTC
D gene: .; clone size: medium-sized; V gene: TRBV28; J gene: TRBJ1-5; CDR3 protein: CASSLKPGPQHF; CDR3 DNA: TGTGCCAGCAGTTTAAAGCCCGGGCCCCAGCATTTT
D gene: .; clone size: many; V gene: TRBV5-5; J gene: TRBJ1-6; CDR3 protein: CASRIDRWTVGLHF; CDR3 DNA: TGTGCCAGCAGGATCGACAGGTGGACCGTGGGCCTCCACTTT
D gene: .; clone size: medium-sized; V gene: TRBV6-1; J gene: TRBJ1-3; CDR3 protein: CASSELWGQGNTIYF; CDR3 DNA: TGTGCCAGCAGTGAACTCTGGGGGCAGGGAAACACCATATATTTT
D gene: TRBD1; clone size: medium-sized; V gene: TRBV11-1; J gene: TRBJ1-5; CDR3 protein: CASSLIQGGGNQPQHF; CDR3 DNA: TGTGCCAGCAGCCTTATACAGGGGGGGGGCAATCAGCCCCAGCATTTT
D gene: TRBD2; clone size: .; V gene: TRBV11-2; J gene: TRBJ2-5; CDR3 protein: CASSLGGRAAGWREAQYF; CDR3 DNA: TGTGCCAGCAGCTTAGGCGGGAGGGCGGCGGGGTGGCGAGAGGCCCAGTACTTC
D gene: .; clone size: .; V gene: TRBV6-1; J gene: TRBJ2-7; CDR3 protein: CASSPVLAYEHYF; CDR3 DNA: TGTGCCAGCAGTCCAGTACTAGCCTACGAGCATTACTTC
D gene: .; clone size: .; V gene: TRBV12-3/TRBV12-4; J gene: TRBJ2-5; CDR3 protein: CASSLETLQETQYF; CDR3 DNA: TGTGCCAGCAGTTTAGAGACCCTCCAAGAGACCCAGTACTTC
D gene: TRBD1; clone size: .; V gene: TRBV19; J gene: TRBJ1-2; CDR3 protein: CASSLDRGPPCGYTF; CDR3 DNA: TGTGCCAGTAGCTTGGACAGGGGCCCCCCGTGTGGCTACACCTTC
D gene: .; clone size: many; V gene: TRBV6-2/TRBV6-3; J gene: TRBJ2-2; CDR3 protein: CASSSLWGTGELFF; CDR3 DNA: TGTGCCAGCAGTAGCCTCTGGGGGACCGGGGAGCTGTTTTTT
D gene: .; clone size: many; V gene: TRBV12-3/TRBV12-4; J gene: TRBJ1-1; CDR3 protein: CASTLGSWGTEAFF; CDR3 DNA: TGTGCCAGCACTCTAGGCAGCTGGGGAACTGAAGCTTTCTTC
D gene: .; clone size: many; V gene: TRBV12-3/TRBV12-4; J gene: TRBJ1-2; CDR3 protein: CASSEQGIYGYTF; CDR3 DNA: TGTGCCAGCAGTGAACAGGGAATCTATGGCTACACCTTC
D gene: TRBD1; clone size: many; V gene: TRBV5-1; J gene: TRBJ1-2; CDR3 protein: CASSRLTGGYGYTF; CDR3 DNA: TGCGCCAGCAGCCGCCTCACAGGGGGCTATGGCTACACCTTC
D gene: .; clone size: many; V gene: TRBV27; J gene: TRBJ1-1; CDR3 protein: CASSSQGRAFF; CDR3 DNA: TGTGCCAGCAGTTCACAGGGTAGGGCTTTCTTT
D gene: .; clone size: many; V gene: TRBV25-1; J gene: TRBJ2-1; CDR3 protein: CASSAGEVGRPF; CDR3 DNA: TGTGCCAGCAGTGCCGGGGAGGTAGGCCGTCCCTTC
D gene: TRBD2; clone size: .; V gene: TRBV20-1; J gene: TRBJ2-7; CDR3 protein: CSALGRGANEQYF; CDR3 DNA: TGCAGTGCTCTGGGGCGGGGGGCCAACGAGCAGTACTTC
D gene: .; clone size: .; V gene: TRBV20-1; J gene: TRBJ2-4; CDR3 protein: CSAEGVSNIQYF; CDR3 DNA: TGCAGTGCCGAGGGGGTATCGAACATTCAGTACTTC
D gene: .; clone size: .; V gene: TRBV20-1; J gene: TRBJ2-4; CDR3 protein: CSSRENLAKNIQYF; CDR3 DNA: TGCAGTTCTAGAGAGAACTTAGCCAAAAACATTCAGTACTTC
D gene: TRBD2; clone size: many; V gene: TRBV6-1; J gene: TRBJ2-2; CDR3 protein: CASGEAGETGELFF; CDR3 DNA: TGTGCCAGCGGAGAAGCGGGAGAGACCGGGGAGCTGTTTTTT
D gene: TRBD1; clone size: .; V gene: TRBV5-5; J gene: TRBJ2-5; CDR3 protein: CASNLGQGGETQYF; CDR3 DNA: TGTGCCAGCAACCTAGGACAGGGGGGAGAGACCCAGTACTTC
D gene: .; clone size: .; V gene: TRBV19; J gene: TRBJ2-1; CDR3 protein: CASSALTRDEQFF; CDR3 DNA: TGTGCCAGTAGTGCGCTGACTCGGGATGAGCAGTTCTTC
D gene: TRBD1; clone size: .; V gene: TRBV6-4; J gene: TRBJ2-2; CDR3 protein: CASIDGTGDTGELFF; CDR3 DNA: TGTGCTAGCATTGACGGGACAGGGGACACCGGGGAGCTGTTTTTT
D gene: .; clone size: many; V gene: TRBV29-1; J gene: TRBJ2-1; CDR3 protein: CSVERWGALPQYNEQFF; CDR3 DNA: TGCAGCGTTGAGAGGTGGGGGGCGCTCCCCCAATACAATGAGCAGTTCTTC
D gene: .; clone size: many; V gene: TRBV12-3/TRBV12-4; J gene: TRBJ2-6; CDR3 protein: CASSEPPRANVLTF; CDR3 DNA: TGTGCCAGCAGTGAACCCCCGCGGGCCAACGTCCTGACTTTC
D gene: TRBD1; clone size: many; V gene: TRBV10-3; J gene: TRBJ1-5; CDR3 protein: CAISVAAGGQPQHF; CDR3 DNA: TGTGCCATCAGTGTAGCGGCAGGGGGACAGCCCCAGCATTTT
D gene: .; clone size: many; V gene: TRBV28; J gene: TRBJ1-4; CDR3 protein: CASSLGGRVYEKLFF; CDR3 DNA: TGTGCCAGCAGTTTGGGGGGCCGGGTCTACGAAAAACTGTTTTTT
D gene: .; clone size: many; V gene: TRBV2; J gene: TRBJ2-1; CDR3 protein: CASHRAQEGKQFF; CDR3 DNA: TGTGCCAGCCATAGAGCGCAAGAGGGAAAGCAGTTCTTC
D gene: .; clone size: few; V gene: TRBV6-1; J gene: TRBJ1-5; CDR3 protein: CASSSGLVNQPQHF; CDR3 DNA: TGTGCCAGCAGTTCAGGGTTGGTCAATCAGCCCCAGCATTTT
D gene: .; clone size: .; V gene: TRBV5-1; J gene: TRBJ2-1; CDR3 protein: CASSSRLADREQFF; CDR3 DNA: TGCGCCAGCAGCTCCCGCCTTGCAGACAGGGAGCAGTTCTTC
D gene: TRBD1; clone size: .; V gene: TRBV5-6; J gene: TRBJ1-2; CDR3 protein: CASTLQGASSYGYTF; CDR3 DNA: TGTGCCAGCACCCTTCAGGGGGCTTCTTCCTATGGCTACACCTTC
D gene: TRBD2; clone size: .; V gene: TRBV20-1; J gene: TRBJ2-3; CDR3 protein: CSARKTSGRAGDTQYF; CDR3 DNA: TGCAGTGCTAGGAAGACTAGCGGGAGGGCCGGGGATACGCAGTATTTT
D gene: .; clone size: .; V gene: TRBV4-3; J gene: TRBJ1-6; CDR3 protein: CASSQVLYNSPLHF; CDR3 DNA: TGCGCCAGCAGCCAAGTACTGTATAATTCACCCCTCCACTTT
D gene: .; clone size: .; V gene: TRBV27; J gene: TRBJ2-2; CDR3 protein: CASSYNTVGELFF; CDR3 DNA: TGTGCCAGCAGTTATAACACCGTCGGGGAGCTGTTTTTT
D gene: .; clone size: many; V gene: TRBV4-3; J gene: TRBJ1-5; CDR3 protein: CASSQDGVNNQPQHF; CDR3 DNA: TGCGCCAGCAGCCAAGATGGGGTTAACAATCAGCCCCAGCATTTT
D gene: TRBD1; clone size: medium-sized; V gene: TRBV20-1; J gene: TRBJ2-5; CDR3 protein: CSARDQQGDRAETQYF; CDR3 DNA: TGCAGTGCTAGAGATCAGCAGGGGGACAGGGCGGAGACCCAGTACTTC
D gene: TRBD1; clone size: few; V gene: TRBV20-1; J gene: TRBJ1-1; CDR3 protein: CSAGPTDRMNAETFF; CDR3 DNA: TGCAGTGCTGGTCCGACGGACAGGATGAACGCTGAAACTTTCTTT
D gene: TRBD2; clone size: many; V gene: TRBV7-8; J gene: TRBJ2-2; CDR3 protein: CASSFQTSPNTGELFF; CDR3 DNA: TGTGCCAGCAGCTTTCAGACTAGCCCTAACACCGGGGAGCTGTTTTTT
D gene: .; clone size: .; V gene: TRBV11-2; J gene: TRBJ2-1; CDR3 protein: CASSLGIGAGHNEQFF; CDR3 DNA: TGTGCCAGCAGCTTAGGGATAGGGGCAGGGCACAATGAGCAGTTCTTC
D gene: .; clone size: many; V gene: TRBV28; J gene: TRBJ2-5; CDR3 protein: CASSSPSGDAKETQYF; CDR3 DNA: TGTGCCAGCAGCAGTCCCTCAGGGGATGCCAAGGAGACCCAGTACTTC
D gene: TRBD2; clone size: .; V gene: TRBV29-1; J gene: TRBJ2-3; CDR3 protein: CSLGGDTQYF; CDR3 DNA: TGCAGCCTGGGGGGGGATACGCAGTATTTT
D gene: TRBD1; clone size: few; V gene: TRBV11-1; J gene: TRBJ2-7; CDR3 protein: CASSFTRQGGTEQYF; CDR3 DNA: TGTGCCAGCAGCTTCACTAGACAGGGGGGTACCGAGCAGTACTTC
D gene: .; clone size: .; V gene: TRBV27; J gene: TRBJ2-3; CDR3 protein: CASSSGTISADTQYF; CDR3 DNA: TGTGCCAGCAGTTCAGGCACTATCAGTGCAGATACGCAGTATTTT
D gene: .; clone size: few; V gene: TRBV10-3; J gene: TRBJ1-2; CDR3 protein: CAISDSVYSNYGYTF; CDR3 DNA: TGTGCCATCAGTGATAGTGTGTATTCCAACTATGGCTACACCTTC
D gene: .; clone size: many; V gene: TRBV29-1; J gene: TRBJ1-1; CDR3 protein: CSVEDRGGHINTEAFF; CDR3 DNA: TGCAGCGTTGAAGATAGGGGGGGCCATATTAACACTGAAGCTTTCTTT